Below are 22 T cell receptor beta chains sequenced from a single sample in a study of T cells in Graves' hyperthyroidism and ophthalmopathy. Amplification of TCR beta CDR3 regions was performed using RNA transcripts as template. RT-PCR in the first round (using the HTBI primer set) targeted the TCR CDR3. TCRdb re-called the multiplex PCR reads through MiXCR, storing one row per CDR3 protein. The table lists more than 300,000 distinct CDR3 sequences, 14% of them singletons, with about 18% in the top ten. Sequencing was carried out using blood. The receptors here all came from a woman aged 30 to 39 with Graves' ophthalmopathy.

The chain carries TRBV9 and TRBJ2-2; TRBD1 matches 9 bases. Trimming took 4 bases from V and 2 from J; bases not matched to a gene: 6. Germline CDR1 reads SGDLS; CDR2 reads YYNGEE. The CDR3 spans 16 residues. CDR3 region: CASSPTTGGNTGELFF. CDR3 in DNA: TGTGCCAGCAGCCCGACGACAGGGGGTAACACCGGGGAGCTGTTTTTT.

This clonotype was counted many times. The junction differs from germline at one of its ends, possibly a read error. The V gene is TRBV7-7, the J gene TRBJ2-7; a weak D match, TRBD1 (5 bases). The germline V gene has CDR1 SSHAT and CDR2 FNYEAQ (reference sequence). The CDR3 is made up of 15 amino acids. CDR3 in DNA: TGTGCTAGCAGCCCGATCCCCACTCAGGGCGGCGAGCAGTACTTC. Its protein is CASSPIPTQGGEQYF. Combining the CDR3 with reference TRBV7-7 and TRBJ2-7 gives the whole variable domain GAGVSQSPRYKVTKRGQDVTLRCDPISSHATLYWYQQALGQGPEFLTYFNYEAQPDKSGLPSDRFSAERPEGSISTLTIQRTEQRDSAMYRCASSPIPTQGGEQYFGPGTRLTVT.

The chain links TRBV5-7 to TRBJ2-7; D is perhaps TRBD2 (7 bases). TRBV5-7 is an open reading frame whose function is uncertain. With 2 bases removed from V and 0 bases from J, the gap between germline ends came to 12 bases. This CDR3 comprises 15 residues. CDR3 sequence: CASSFPGGLSYEQYF. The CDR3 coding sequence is TGTGCCAGCAGCTTCCCGGGGGGCCTCTCCTACGAGCAGTACTTC.

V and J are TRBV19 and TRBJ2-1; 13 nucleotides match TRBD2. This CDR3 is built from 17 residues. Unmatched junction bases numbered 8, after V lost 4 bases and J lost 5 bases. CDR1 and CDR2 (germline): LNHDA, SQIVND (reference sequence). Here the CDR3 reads CASSRLAGGVFNNEQFF. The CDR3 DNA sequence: TGTGCCAGTAGTAGACTAGCGGGGGGCGTTTTCAACAATGAGCAGTTCTTC.

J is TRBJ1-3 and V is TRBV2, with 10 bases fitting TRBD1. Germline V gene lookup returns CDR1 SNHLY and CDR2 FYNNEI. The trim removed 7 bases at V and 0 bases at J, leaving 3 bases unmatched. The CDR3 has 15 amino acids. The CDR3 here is CASNRQGASGNTIYF. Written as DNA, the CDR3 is TGTGCCAGCAACAGACAGGGGGCCTCTGGAAACACCATATATTTT.

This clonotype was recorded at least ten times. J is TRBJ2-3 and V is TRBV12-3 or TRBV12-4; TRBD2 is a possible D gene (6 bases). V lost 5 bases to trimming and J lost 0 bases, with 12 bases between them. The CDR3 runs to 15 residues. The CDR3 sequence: CASSVFAGSTDTQYF. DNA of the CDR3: TGTGCCAGCAGTGTCTTTGCGGGAAGCACAGATACGCAGTATTTT.

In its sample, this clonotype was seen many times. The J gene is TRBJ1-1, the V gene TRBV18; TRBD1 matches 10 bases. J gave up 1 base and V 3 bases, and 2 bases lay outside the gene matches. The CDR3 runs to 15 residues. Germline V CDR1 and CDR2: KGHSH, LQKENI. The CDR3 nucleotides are TGTGCCAGCTCACCTGACAGGGGGCCGAACACTGAAGCTTTCTTT. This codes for CASSPDRGPNTEAFF.

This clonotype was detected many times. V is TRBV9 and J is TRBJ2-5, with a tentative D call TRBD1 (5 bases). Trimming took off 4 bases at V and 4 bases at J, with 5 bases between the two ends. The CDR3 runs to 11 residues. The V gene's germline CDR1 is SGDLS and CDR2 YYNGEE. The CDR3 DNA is TGTGCCAGCAGCAGGGGAGAGACCCAGTACTTC. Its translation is CASSRGETQYF.

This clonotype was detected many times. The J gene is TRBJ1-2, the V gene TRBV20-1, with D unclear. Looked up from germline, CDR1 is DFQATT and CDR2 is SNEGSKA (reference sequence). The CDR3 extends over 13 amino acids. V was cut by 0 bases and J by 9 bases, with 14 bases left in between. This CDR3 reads CSARDVEEQSYTF. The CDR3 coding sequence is TGCAGTGCTAGAGATGTGGAAGAGCAAAGCTACACCTTC.

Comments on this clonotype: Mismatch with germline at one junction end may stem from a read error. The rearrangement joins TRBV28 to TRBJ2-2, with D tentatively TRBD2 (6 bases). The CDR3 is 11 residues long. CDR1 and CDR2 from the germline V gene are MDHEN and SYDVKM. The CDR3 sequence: CASTRTGGLFF. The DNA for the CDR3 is TGTGCCAGCACCAGGACCGGGGGGCTGTTTTTT. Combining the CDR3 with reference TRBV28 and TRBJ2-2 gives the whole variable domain DVKVTQSSRYLVKRTGEKVFLECVQDMDHENMFWYRQDPGLGLRLIYFSYDVKMKEKGDIPEGYSVSREKKERFSLILESASTNQTSMYLCASTRTGGLFFGEGSRLTVL.

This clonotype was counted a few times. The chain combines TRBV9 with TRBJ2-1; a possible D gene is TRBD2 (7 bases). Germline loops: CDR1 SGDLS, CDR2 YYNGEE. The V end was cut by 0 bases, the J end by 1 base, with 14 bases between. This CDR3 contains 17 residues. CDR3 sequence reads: CASSVEWGGGSYNEQFF. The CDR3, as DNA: TGTGCCAGCAGCGTAGAATGGGGGGGCGGGTCCTACAATGAGCAGTTCTTC.

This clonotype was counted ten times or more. CDR3 residues: CASSSIGTANYGYTF. The CDR3 DNA sequence: TGTGCCAGCAGTTCCATTGGGACGGCTAACTATGGCTACACCTTC. The chain is built from TRBV27 and TRBJ1-2; D might be TRBD1 (5 bases). Germline V gene sequence: CDR1 MNHEY, CDR2 SMNVEV (reference sequence). V gave up 4 bases and J gave up 0 bases, with 12 bases separating them. The CDR3 loop spans 15 amino acids.

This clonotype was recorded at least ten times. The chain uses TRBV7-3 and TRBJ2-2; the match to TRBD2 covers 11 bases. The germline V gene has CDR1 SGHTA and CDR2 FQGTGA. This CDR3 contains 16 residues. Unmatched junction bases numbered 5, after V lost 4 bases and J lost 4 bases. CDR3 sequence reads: CASSSVGTSGTGELFF. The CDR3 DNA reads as TGTGCCAGCAGCTCGGTCGGGACTAGCGGCACCGGGGAGCTGTTTTTT.

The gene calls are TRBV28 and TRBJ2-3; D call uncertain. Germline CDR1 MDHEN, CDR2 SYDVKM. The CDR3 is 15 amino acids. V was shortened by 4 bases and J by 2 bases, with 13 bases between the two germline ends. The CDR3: CASSSGKAITDTQYF. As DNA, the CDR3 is TGTGCCAGCAGTTCCGGTAAGGCCATCACAGATACGCAGTATTTT.

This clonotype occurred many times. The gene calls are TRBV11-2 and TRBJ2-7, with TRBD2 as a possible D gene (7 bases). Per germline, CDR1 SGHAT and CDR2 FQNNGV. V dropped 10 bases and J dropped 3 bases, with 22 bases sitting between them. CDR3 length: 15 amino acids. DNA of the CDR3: TGTGCCACCACGGTGGGGGCGGGGGAAGACTACGAGCAGTACTTC. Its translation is CATTVGAGEDYEQYF.

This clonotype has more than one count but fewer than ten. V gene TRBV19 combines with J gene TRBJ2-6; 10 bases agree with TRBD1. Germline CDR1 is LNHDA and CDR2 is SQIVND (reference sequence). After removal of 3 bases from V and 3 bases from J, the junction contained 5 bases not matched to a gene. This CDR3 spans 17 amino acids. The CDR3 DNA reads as TGTGCCAGTAGTATGCGACAGGGGGCGAGTGGGGCCAACGTCCTGACTTTC. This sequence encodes CASSMRQGASGANVLTF.

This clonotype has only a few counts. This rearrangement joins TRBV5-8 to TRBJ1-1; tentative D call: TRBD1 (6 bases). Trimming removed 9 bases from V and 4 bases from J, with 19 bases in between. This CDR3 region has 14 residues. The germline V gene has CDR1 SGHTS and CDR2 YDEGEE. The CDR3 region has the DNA TGTGCCACCCCGACAGGCGCGGTGAGCACTGAAGCTTTCTTT. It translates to CATPTGAVSTEAFF.

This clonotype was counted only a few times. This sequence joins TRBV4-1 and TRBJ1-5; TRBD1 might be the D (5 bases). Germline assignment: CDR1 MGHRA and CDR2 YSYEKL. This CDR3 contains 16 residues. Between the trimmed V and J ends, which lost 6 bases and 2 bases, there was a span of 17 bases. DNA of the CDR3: TGCGCCAGCAGTTATACCGGGACCTTCGGCAATCAGCCCCAGCATTTT. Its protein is CASSYTGTFGNQPQHF.

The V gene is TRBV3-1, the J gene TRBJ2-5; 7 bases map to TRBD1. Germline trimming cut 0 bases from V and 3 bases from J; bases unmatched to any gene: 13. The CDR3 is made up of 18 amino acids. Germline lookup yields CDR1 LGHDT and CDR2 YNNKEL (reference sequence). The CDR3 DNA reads TGTGCCAGCAGCCAAGATCTCGAGACTGTTCAGGGGGAAGAGACCCAGTACTTC. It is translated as CASSQDLETVQGEETQYF.

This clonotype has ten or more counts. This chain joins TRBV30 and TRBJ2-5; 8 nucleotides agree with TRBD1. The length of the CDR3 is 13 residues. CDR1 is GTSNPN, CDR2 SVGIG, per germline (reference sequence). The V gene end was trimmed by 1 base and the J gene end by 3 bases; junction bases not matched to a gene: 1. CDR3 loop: CAWSADREETQYF. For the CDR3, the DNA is TGTGCCTGGAGTGCGGACAGGGAAGAGACCCAGTACTTC.

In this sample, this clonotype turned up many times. The CDR3 DNA reads TGTGCCAGCAGACAAATACTAGCCTACGAGCAGTACTTC. Its protein is CASRQILAYEQYF. The rearrangement uses TRBV7-9 and TRBJ2-7; D is perhaps TRBD2 (5 bases). The CDR3 runs to 13 residues. CDR1 and CDR2 from the germline V gene are SEHNR and FQNEAQ (reference sequence). The germline V and J ends were trimmed by 6 bases and 2 bases, with 11 bases remaining between them.

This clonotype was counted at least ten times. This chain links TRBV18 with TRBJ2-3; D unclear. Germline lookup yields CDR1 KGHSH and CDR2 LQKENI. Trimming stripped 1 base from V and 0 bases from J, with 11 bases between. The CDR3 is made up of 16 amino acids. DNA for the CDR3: TGTGCCAGCTCACCACTAGGACCGCCTAGCACAGATACGCAGTATTTT. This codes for CASSPLGPPSTDTQYF.